This T cell receptor beta chain was captured in a study of PD-L1 blockade in urothelial cancer. The table came from immunoSEQ multiplex PCR; TCRdb's copy has only in-frame clones and leaves some out. In the table there are some 84,000 clones, around 76% of which are singletons. Looked up from germline, CDR1 is MNHEY and CDR2 is SVGAGI. V lost 4 bases and J lost 4, with 15 bases in between. This CDR3 spans 15 amino acids. The sample in question was PBMCs, obtained around atezolizumab (anti-PD-L1) treatment. The rearrangement uses TRBV6-5 and TRBJ2-3; tentatively, D is TRBD2 (5 bases). This TCR was sampled from a man in his sixties or seventies with urothelial cancer. CDR3 bases: TGTGCCAGCAGTTGGACCCAAACCGGGGCAGATACGCAGTATTTT. Translating it yields CASSWTQTGADTQYF.